Here is one T cell receptor beta chain with its context. CDR1 and CDR2 (germline): MNHEY, SMNVEV (reference sequence). Between the trimmed V and J ends, which lost 6 bases and 0 bases, there was a span of 6 bases. The CDR3 totals 13 residues. Per the original data handling: Counts of nucleated cells, estimated from reference gene primer amplification, were obtained. TCRdb keeps only in-frame clones here, not all; method: immunoSEQ multiplex PCR. From that table come the V and J calls and clone size; the DNA was used to work out D and trimming. The data contain about 270,000 clones, around 82% of them singletons. The data belong to a study of blood T cell repertoires in COVID-19. Study in general: Italy, Spain and the United States were the sources of the convalescent and acute COVID-19 samples. PBMCs, B-cell-depleted T cells, or T cells provided the cDNA or gDNA that made up the material.

The sequencing sample was made of peripheral blood. The sequence was collected from a woman under 30 with acute or convalescent COVID-19. This sequence joins TRBV27 and TRBJ1-3; no firm D call. The chain's CDR3 is CASRQSSGNTIYF. The CDR3 coding sequence is TGTGCCAGCAGACAGAGCTCTGGAAACACCATATATTTT.